These 12 T cell receptor beta chains were all obtained from the same sample, sequenced in a study of T cells after yellow fever vaccination. TCRdb recomputed calls from the 5' RACE reads with MiXCR, one row per CDR3 protein. The sample shows around 260,000 distinct CDR3 sequences, around 5.3% of them seen only once. The sample here was CD4+ T cells sorted from PBMCs, taken on the day of the yellow fever booster vaccination. The receptors shown here come from a man aged 18 to 29 who received the YFV17D yellow fever vaccine.

This clonotype was seen a few times. The rearrangement joins TRBV11-3 to TRBJ2-5; 9 bases match TRBD1. V gave up 5 bases and J gave up 5 bases; unmatched junction bases: 6. In germline, CDR1 is SGHNT, CDR2 YENEEA. This CDR3 is 14 amino acids long. The CDR3 bases are TGTGCCAGCAGCACCGACAGGGGGACGGAGACCCAGTACTTC. Its translation: CASSTDRGTETQYF.

The V call is TRBV2, the J call TRBJ2-3, with no clear D. The CDR3 extends over 14 amino acids. Germline V gene lookup returns CDR1 SNHLY and CDR2 FYNNEI. V was clipped by 7 bases and J by 2 bases, with 13 bases between them. This chain's CDR3 is CASNPRPNTDTQYF. DNA of the CDR3: TGTGCCAGCAACCCCCGGCCCAACACAGATACGCAGTATTTT.

The chain recombines TRBV5-1 with TRBJ1-2; D is perhaps TRBD1 (6 bases). V was pared by 6 bases and J by 4 bases, with 13 bases between. Germline CDR1 reads SGHRS; CDR2 reads YFSETQ. This CDR3 has 13 amino acids. For the CDR3, the DNA is TGCGCCAGCAAATCAGGGGAGGGCTATGGCTACACCTTC. Protein: CASKSGEGYGYTF.

V usage is TRBV15 and J usage is TRBJ1-2, with TRBD1 matching 7 bases. Germline V CDR1 and CDR2: LNHNV, YYDKDF (reference sequence). The CDR3 loop spans 14 amino acids. J lost 2 bases, V lost 2 bases, and 2 bases had no gene match. The CDR3 reads CATSRRGQNYGYTF. The CDR3 DNA follows: TGTGCCACCAGCAGACGGGGACAGAACTATGGCTACACCTTC.

This clonotype was recorded at least ten times. The genes are TRBV6-5 and TRBJ1-2; weak D call: TRBD1 (5 bases). CDR3 length: 15 amino acids. The V end was cut by 4 bases, the J end by 0 bases, with 12 bases between. The germline V gene has CDR1 MNHEY and CDR2 SVGAGI. The CDR3, as DNA: TGTGCCAGCAGTTGGGGCGCGGAAGCTAACTATGGCTACACCTTC. It is translated as CASSWGAEANYGYTF.

In its sample, this clonotype was seen a few times. This chain uses TRBV3-1 with TRBJ1-2; D not certain. The CDR3 consists of 14 residues. CDR1 LGHDT and CDR2 YNNKEL come from the germline V gene (reference sequence). The V end was cut by 1 base, the J end by 7 bases, with 13 bases between. The CDR3 reads CASSQGVGKVGYTF. The CDR3 DNA follows: TGTGCCAGCAGCCAAGGGGTAGGGAAGGTTGGCTACACCTTC.

The rearrangement uses TRBV7-2 and TRBJ1-1; maybe TRBD1 (5 bases). This CDR3 spans 16 amino acids. From germline, CDR1 is SGHTA and CDR2 FQGNSA. The V end was cut by 2 bases, the J end by 4 bases, with 17 bases between. The CDR3 reads CASSLPGYIGATEAFF. The CDR3 nucleotides read TGTGCCAGCAGCTTACCGGGATATATCGGGGCCACTGAAGCTTTCTTT.

This rearrangement joins TRBV6-1 to TRBJ2-1; D is possibly TRBD2 (6 bases). The CDR3 extends over 18 amino acids. Germline V gene lookup returns CDR1 MNHNS and CDR2 SASEGT. Between the trimmed V and J ends, which lost 2 bases and 1 base, there was a span of 18 bases. The CDR3 loop reads CASSEFLRTGRSYNEQFF. CDR3 coding DNA: TGTGCCAGCAGTGAATTCCTCAGGACGGGGAGGTCCTACAATGAGCAGTTCTTC.

This clonotype was detected only a few times. The chain employs TRBV7-3 and TRBJ2-2; possible D gene TRBD2, 5 bases. The germline V gene encodes CDR1 SGHTA and CDR2 FQGTGA. The CDR3 has 17 amino acids. V lost 5 bases to trimming and J lost 1 base, with 17 bases between them. The CDR3: CASSRPGKDGNTGELFF. Here the CDR3 DNA reads TGTGCCAGCAGCCGGCCGGGAAAAGACGGGAACACCGGGGAGCTGTTTTTT.

The table lists this clonotype with many counts. This chain joins TRBV9 and TRBJ2-7; D remains ambiguous. This CDR3 is 14 amino acids long. V was shortened by 4 bases and J by 2 bases, with 13 bases between the two germline ends. The germline V gene encodes CDR1 SGDLS and CDR2 YYNGEE. DNA for the CDR3: TGTGCCAGCAGCCCAGAAATTGACCCCTACGAGCAGTACTTC. This gives the protein CASSPEIDPYEQYF.

V gene TRBV7-2 combines with J gene TRBJ1-5; 9 bases are a match to TRBD1. The junction had 11 bases not matched to a gene; V was cut back by 4 bases and J by 7 bases. This CDR3 spans 16 amino acids. Germline values: CDR1 SGHTA, CDR2 FQGNSA. CDR3 residues: CASSSGTGTGSQPQHF. The CDR3 bases are TGTGCCAGCAGCTCAGGGACCGGGACAGGGAGCCAGCCCCAGCATTTT.

In this sample, this clonotype turned up many times. This chain uses TRBV12-3 or TRBV12-4 with TRBJ1-1, with D unclear. Trimming removed 6 bases from V and 1 base from J, with 12 bases in between. CDR3 length: 14 residues. The CDR3 spells CASSMAHGNTEAFF. The CDR3 DNA sequence: TGTGCCAGCAGCATGGCCCACGGGAACACTGAAGCTTTCTTT.